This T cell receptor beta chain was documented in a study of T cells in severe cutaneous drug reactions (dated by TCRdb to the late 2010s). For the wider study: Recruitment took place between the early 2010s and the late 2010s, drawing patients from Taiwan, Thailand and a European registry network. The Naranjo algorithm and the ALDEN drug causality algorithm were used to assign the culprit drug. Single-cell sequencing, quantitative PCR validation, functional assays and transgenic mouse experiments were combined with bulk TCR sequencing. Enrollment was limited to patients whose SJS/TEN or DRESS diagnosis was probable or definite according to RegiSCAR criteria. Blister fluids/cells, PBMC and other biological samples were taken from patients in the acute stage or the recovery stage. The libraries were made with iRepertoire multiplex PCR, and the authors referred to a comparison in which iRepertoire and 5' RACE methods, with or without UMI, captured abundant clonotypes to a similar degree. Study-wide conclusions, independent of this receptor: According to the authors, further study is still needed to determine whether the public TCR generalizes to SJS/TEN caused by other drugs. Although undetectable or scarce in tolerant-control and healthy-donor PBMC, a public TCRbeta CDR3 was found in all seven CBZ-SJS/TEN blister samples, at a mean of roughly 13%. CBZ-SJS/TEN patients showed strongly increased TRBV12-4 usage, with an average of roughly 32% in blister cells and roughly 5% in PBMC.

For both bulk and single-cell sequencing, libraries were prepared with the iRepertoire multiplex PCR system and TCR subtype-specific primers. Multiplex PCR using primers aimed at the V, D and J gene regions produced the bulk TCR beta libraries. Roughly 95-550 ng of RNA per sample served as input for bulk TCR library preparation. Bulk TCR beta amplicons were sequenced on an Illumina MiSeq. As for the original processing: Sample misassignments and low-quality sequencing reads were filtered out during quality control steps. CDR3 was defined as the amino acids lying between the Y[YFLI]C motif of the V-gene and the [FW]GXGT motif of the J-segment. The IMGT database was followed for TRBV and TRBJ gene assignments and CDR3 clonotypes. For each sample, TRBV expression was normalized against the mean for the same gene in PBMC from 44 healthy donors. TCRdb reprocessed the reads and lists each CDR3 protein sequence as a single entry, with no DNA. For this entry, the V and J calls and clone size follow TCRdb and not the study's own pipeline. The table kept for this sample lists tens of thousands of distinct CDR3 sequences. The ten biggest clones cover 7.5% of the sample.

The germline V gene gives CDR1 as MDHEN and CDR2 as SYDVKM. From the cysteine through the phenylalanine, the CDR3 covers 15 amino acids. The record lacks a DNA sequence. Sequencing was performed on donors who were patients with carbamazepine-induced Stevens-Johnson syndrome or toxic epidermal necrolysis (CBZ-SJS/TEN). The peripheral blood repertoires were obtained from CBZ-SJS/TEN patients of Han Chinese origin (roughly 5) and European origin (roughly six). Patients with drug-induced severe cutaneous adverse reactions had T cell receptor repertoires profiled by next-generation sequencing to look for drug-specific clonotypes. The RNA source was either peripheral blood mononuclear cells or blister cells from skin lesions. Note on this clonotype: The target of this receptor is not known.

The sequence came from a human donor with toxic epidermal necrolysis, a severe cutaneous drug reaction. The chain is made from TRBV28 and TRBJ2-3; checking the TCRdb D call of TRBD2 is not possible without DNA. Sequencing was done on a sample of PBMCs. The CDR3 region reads CASSSSGRWTDTQYF.